In this sample, the clone carrying this T cell receptor beta chain turned up a few times. The antigen remains unidentified. Amplification used 60 Vbeta primers and 13 Jbeta primers. The protocol was immunoSEQ multiplex PCR, while the TCRdb copy is restricted to in-frame clones and leaves out a portion. This table holds 200,000 or so clones, approximately 78% found once. This record belongs to a study of cytomegalovirus exposure and HLA in healthy donors. Overall study results and limits: Confirmation was obtained in vitro that a few CMV-associated chains are specific for CMV antigens. With later analysis, a missense DCLRE1C variant became linked to TCR beta V- and J-gene trimming.

Per germline, CDR1 SGHVS and CDR2 FQNEAQ. V lost 1 base, J lost 11 bases, and 3 bases stayed unmatched. There are 13 residues in the CDR3. The V call is TRBV7-8, the J call TRBJ2-4, with 9 bases that match TRBD1. The receptor was isolated from a woman aged 50 to 60 in good health and CMV-seropositive. Sequencing used PBMCs. The DNA of the CDR3 is TGTGCCAGCAGCTTAGAACAGGGGGCTGTTCAGTACTTC. Its translation: CASSLEQGAVQYF.